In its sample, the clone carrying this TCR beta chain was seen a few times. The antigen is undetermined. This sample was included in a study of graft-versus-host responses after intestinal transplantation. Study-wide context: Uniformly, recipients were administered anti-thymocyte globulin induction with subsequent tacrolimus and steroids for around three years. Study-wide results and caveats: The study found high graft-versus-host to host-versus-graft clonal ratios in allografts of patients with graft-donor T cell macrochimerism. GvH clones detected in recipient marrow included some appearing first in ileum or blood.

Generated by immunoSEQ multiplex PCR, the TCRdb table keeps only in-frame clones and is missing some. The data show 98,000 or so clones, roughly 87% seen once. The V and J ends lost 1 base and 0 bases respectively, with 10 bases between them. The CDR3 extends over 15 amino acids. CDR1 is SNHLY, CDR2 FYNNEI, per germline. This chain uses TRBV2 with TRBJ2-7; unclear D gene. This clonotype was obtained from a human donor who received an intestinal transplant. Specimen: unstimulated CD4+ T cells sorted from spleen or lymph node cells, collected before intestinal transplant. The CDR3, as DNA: TGTGCCAGCAGTGAAGGGTCTAGGAGCTCCTACGAGCAGTACTTC. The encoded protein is CASSEGSRSSYEQYF.